This T cell receptor (beta chain) was identified in a study of blood T cell repertoires in COVID-19. Whole-study context: PBMCs, B-cell-depleted T cells, or T cells provided the cDNA or gDNA that made up the material.

V lost 5 bases to trimming and J lost 3 bases; unmatched junction nucleotides: 3. This CDR3 region has 15 residues. Germline V CDR1 and CDR2: SGHVS, FNYEAQ. Measured with immunoSEQ multiplex PCR; TCRdb has only the in-frame clones, and not every one. This sample has about 100,000 clones, with about 80% found just once. This chain uses TRBV7-6 with TRBJ2-7; 14 nucleotides match TRBD2. The receptor was isolated from a man aged 65 to 79 with active or convalescent COVID-19. The material sequenced was peripheral blood. CDR3 in amino acids: CASSIGLAGGYEQYF. In DNA form, the CDR3 reads TGTGCCAGCAGCATTGGACTAGCGGGGGGCTACGAGCAGTACTTC.